This TCR beta chain was recorded in a study of cytomegalovirus exposure and HLA in healthy donors. Overall study: Findings of an earlier analysis included some 110 million unique TCR beta sequences from 200 million or so T cells. Study-level findings and limits: Testing in vitro showed three CMV-associated chains specific for CMV antigens. Associated with cytomegalovirus, according to the listing, were 150 to 200 TCR beta chains.

As concerns this clone: Antigen specificity is unknown.

Germline assignment: CDR1 SQVTM and CDR2 ANQGSEA. The CDR3 runs 13 residues. The V gene end was trimmed by 8 bases and the J gene end by 5 bases; junction bases not matched to a gene: 8. The PCR contained 60 Vbeta and 13 Jbeta primers. The table came from immunoSEQ multiplex PCR; TCRdb's copy has only in-frame clones and leaves some out. This table holds roughly 97,000 clones, over 65% found once. The sequence was collected from a woman between 40 and 55 years old in good health and CMV-seronegative. The sequencing sample was made of PBMCs. This rearrangement joins TRBV29-1 to TRBJ2-1; 8 bases align to TRBD1. The CDR3 region has the DNA TGCAGCACCGGACAGGGAGGACACAATGAGCAGTTCTTC. It codes for CSTGQGGHNEQFF.